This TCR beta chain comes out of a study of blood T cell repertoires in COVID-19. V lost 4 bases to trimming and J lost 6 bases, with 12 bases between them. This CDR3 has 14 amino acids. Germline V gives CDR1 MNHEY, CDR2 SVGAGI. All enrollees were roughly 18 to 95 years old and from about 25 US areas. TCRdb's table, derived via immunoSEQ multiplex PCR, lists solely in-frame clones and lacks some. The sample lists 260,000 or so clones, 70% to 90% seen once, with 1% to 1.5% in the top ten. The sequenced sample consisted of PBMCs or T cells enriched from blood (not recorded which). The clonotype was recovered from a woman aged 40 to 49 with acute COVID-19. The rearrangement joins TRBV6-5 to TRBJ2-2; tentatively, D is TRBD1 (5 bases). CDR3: CASSSPRESGELFF. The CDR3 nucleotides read TGTGCCAGCAGTTCCCCCAGGGAATCCGGGGAGCTGTTTTTT.